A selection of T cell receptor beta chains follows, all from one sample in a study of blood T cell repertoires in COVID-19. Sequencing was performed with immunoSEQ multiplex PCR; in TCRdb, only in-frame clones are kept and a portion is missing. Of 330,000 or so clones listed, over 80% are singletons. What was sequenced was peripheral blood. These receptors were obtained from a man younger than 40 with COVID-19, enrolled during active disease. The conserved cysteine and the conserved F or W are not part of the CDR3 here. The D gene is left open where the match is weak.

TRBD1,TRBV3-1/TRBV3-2,ASSQMTGWSEKLF
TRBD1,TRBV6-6,ASLTRTGVVYEQY
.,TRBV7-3,ASSPPGLAYNEQF
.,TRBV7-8,ASSLASRVGRIANEKLF
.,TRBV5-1,ASSLDGNQPQH
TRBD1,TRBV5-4,ASSLAPGQGRYEQY
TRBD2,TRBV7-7,AITGGGGTDTQY
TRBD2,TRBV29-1,SVGRWEGYNEQF
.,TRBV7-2,ASSLGSPLSEKLF
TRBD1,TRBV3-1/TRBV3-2,ASSQDGTGPRYEQY
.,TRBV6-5,ASRPTASNQPQH
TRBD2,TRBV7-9,ASSETSGRGFAQETQY
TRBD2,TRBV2,ASSDRLAEYKNIQY
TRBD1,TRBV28,ASISPGTGFGNTIY
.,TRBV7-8,ASARPGAYEQY
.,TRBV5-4,ASSLPNREETQY
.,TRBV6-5,ALSRGYEQY
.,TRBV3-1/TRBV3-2,ASSQEGIGAGSYNEQF
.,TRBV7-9,ASSFKASNTGELF
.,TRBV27,ASSLKQGGSYEQY
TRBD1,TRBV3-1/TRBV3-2,ASGQGANYGYT
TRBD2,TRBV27,ATQAGGPPDYEQY
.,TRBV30,AWQGTNTGELF
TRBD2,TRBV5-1,ASSLGSGDTNEQF
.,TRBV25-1,ASSELQGRTEAF
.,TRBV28,ASSLRVYEQY
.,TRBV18,ASSPPLSGELF
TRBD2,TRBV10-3,AISTGTSGSRYYEQY
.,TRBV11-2,ASSRQQGSYEQY
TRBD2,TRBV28,ASSLSGLAGSYNEQF
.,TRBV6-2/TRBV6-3,ASSYSSFGFH
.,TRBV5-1,ASSLAESHEAF
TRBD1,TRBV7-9,ASSPGQAPYEQY
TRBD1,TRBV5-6,ASSGRGLDTEAF
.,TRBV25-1,ASSSPGGSGEKLF
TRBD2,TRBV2,ASSRSPAGGGASKNIQY
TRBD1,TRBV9,ASSTGGIDNQPQH
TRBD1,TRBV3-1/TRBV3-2,ASKDRGSGNTIY
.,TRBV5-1,ASSSGWGTNEKLF
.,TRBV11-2,ASSTPGSYSGNTIY
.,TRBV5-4,ASSTREVIADTQY
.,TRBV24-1,ATSDSGGTQETQY
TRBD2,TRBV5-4,ASSSRLAMYNEQF
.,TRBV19,ASSQTTRSSHGYT
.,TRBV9,ASSVDGSPLH
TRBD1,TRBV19,ASSTTGAGEQY